This is a list of T cell receptor beta chains from one sample in a study of glioma-infiltrating T cells. TCRdb analysed the multiplex PCR reads with MiXCR anew, one entry per CDR3 protein. The profile covers around 100,000 distinct CDR3 sequences, with 25% to 30% appearing a single time and around 40% taken by the ten largest. Sequenced: glioma tissue, nonneoplastic brain tissue, or PBMCs (not recorded which). Receptor source: a human donor with low-grade glioma or glioblastoma, undergoing nonglioma brain surgery, or in good health (not recorded which). The CDR3 runs from the conserved cysteine through the conserved F or W. A D gene is named only where the DNA matches it firmly. The listing skips clone size in some rows; elsewhere it reads once, few, many or a size class.

J gene: TRBJ1-2
D gene: TRBD1
V gene: TRBV19
clone size: -
CDR3 DNA: TGTGCCAGTACCCAGGGACAGGCCTTTGGCTACACCTTC
CDR3 protein: CASTQGQAFGYTF

J gene: TRBJ2-1
D gene: TRBD2
V gene: TRBV11-2
clone size: few
CDR3 DNA: TGTGCCAGCAGTCTCAGACTAGCAGCATACAATGAGCAGTTCTTC
CDR3 protein: CASSLRLAAYNEQFF

J gene: TRBJ1-1
D gene: -
V gene: TRBV29-1
clone size: -
CDR3 DNA: TGCAGCGCCAGGTCCTTAGGTAGCACTGAAGCTTTCTTT
CDR3 protein: CSARSLGSTEAFF

J gene: TRBJ2-7
D gene: TRBD1
V gene: TRBV2
clone size: few
CDR3 DNA: TGTGCCAGCAGTCACCCGGGACAGCAAACCTACGAGCAGTACTTC
CDR3 protein: CASSHPGQQTYEQYF

J gene: TRBJ2-1
D gene: TRBD1
V gene: TRBV7-9
clone size: few
CDR3 DNA: TGTGCCAGCAGCTTATACCAGGGGGCGGGCGATGAGCAGTTCTTC
CDR3 protein: CASSLYQGAGDEQFF

J gene: TRBJ2-7
D gene: -
V gene: TRBV19
clone size: -
CDR3 DNA: TGTGCCAGTAGTATAGATCTCGGGCAGACATACGAGCAGTACTTC
CDR3 protein: CASSIDLGQTYEQYF

J gene: TRBJ2-7
D gene: -
V gene: TRBV12-3/TRBV12-4
clone size: once
CDR3 DNA: TGTGCCATCAGACCCGAGTTGGGGGGAAACTACGAGCAGTACTTC
CDR3 protein: CAIRPELGGNYEQYF

J gene: TRBJ2-7
D gene: -
V gene: TRBV6-2/TRBV6-3
clone size: many
CDR3 DNA: TGTGCCAGCAACAGCGGTTACAGCTCCTACGAGCAGTACTTC
CDR3 protein: CASNSGYSSYEQYF

J gene: TRBJ2-3
D gene: TRBD2
V gene: TRBV19
clone size: -
CDR3 DNA: TGTGCCAGTAGTACCCTAGGGGCAGCGGGGGGCACCACAGATACGCAGTATTTT
CDR3 protein: CASSTLGAAGGTTDTQYF

J gene: TRBJ1-5
D gene: -
V gene: TRBV12-3/TRBV12-4
clone size: few
CDR3 DNA: TGTGCCAGCAGCCTGAGGGCAGGCTTCAGCAATCAGCCCCAGCATTTT
CDR3 protein: CASSLRAGFSNQPQHF

J gene: TRBJ1-3
D gene: -
V gene: TRBV3-1
clone size: many
CDR3 DNA: TGTGCCAGCAGCCAGAAAGGGGCTGGAAACACCATATATTTT
CDR3 protein: CASSQKGAGNTIYF

J gene: TRBJ1-2
D gene: -
V gene: TRBV19
clone size: many
CDR3 DNA: TGTGCCAGTAGTGTTAAAACGCCGGGATTGATCTATGGCTACACCTTC
CDR3 protein: CASSVKTPGLIYGYTF

J gene: TRBJ1-1
D gene: -
V gene: TRBV7-9
clone size: -
CDR3 DNA: TGTGCCAGCAGCTTAGTTGCCCAAACTGAAGCTTTCTTT
CDR3 protein: CASSLVAQTEAFF

J gene: TRBJ2-3
D gene: -
V gene: TRBV7-8
clone size: many
CDR3 DNA: TGTGCCAGCAGCCTCAGACTAGCAGATACGCAGTATTTT
CDR3 protein: CASSLRLADTQYF

J gene: TRBJ2-5
D gene: -
V gene: TRBV19
clone size: many
CDR3 DNA: TGTGCCAGTAGCTCCGGACACATCCAAGAGACCCAGTACTTC
CDR3 protein: CASSSGHIQETQYF

J gene: TRBJ2-3
D gene: TRBD2
V gene: TRBV20-1
clone size: many
CDR3 DNA: TGCAGTGCTAGAGATAGGACGGGGGGGCAAGATACGCAGTATTTT
CDR3 protein: CSARDRTGGQDTQYF

J gene: TRBJ2-4
D gene: -
V gene: TRBV24-1
clone size: -
CDR3 DNA: TGTGCCACCAGTGATTTGGTCAGGGGGGAAAACATTCAGTACTTC
CDR3 protein: CATSDLVRGENIQYF

J gene: TRBJ1-1
D gene: -
V gene: TRBV5-1
clone size: few
CDR3 DNA: TGCGCCAGCAGCCCCGACTGGGGTGAAGCTTTCTTT
CDR3 protein: CASSPDWGEAFF

J gene: TRBJ2-6
D gene: -
V gene: TRBV6-1
clone size: many
CDR3 DNA: TGTGCCAGCTCGGGCGATACCGTGTGGGCCAACGTCCTGACTTTC
CDR3 protein: CASSGDTVWANVLTF

J gene: TRBJ1-1
D gene: -
V gene: TRBV7-2
clone size: many
CDR3 DNA: TGTGCCAGCAGCTTTAACTGGAAGAACACTGAAGCTTTCTTT
CDR3 protein: CASSFNWKNTEAFF

J gene: TRBJ1-2
D gene: -
V gene: TRBV12-3/TRBV12-4
clone size: many
CDR3 DNA: TGTGCCAGCAGTCCCAGTAGTGATTTCATGAGCTACACCTTC
CDR3 protein: CASSPSSDFMSYTF

J gene: TRBJ2-7
D gene: TRBD1
V gene: TRBV10-2
clone size: few
CDR3 DNA: TGCGCCAGCACTGAGGGGACAGGGGGGTACGAGCAGTACTTC
CDR3 protein: CASTEGTGGYEQYF

J gene: TRBJ2-3
D gene: TRBD1
V gene: TRBV7-9
clone size: few
CDR3 DNA: TGTGCCAGCAGCTTAGTTCAGGGGGACGCAGATACGCAGTATTTT
CDR3 protein: CASSLVQGDADTQYF

J gene: TRBJ1-1
D gene: -
V gene: TRBV7-6
clone size: -
CDR3 DNA: TGTGCCAGCAGCTTATCTTCGTCTTACACTGAAGCTTTCTTT
CDR3 protein: CASSLSSSYTEAFF

J gene: TRBJ1-3
D gene: TRBD1
V gene: TRBV7-2
clone size: few
CDR3 DNA: TGTGCCAGCAGCTTGTCCCCCGGGACAGGGCTTGGAAACACCATATATTTT
CDR3 protein: CASSLSPGTGLGNTIYF

J gene: TRBJ1-1
D gene: -
V gene: TRBV4-2
clone size: many
CDR3 DNA: TGTGCCAGCAGCCAAGATCTAATGAACACTGAAGCTTTCTTT
CDR3 protein: CASSQDLMNTEAFF

J gene: TRBJ2-1
D gene: TRBD1
V gene: TRBV7-9
clone size: -
CDR3 DNA: TGTGCCAGCAGCCCCCTGGGACAGGGTTCCTATGAGCAGTTCTTC
CDR3 protein: CASSPLGQGSYEQFF

J gene: TRBJ2-1
D gene: TRBD2
V gene: TRBV7-2
clone size: many
CDR3 DNA: TGTGCCAGCAGCTTAGTCCCGGGGGGAGGGTACAATGAGCAGTTCTTC
CDR3 protein: CASSLVPGGGYNEQFF

J gene: TRBJ2-1
D gene: TRBD2
V gene: TRBV4-3
clone size: many
CDR3 DNA: TGCGCCAGCAGCCAAGACCGGGGGACTACTGCTGAGCAGTTCTTC
CDR3 protein: CASSQDRGTTAEQFF

J gene: TRBJ2-7
D gene: -
V gene: TRBV20-1
clone size: -
CDR3 DNA: TGCAGTGCTAGAGATCACGGCAGGGTTAACTCCTACGAGCAGTACTTC
CDR3 protein: CSARDHGRVNSYEQYF

J gene: TRBJ1-2
D gene: TRBD1
V gene: TRBV19
clone size: few
CDR3 DNA: TGTGCCAGTAGCCGGGACTGGACAGGGCGGACTATTTTCTATGGCTACACCTTC
CDR3 protein: CASSRDWTGRTIFYGYTF

J gene: TRBJ2-6
D gene: TRBD1
V gene: TRBV3-1
clone size: few
CDR3 DNA: TGTGCCAGCAGCCACACAGGGGGCCGACCTGGGGCCAACGTCCTGACTTTC
CDR3 protein: CASSHTGGRPGANVLTF

J gene: TRBJ2-1
D gene: -
V gene: TRBV20-1
clone size: many
CDR3 DNA: TGCAGTGCTCCGGGGGGCCTGGGGATCGATGAGCAGTTCTTC
CDR3 protein: CSAPGGLGIDEQFF

J gene: TRBJ1-2
D gene: TRBD1
V gene: TRBV28
clone size: many
CDR3 DNA: TGTGCCAGCAGTTTAATTGCGCGGAGGGGGCAAGGGTATGGCTACACCTTC
CDR3 protein: CASSLIARRGQGYGYTF

J gene: TRBJ2-1
D gene: TRBD2
V gene: TRBV12-3/TRBV12-4
clone size: many
CDR3 DNA: TGTGCCAGCAGCTCGACTAGCGGGGTCCTCTTTACCTACAATGAGCAGTTCTTC
CDR3 protein: CASSSTSGVLFTYNEQFF

J gene: TRBJ1-6
D gene: TRBD1
V gene: TRBV20-1
clone size: many
CDR3 DNA: TGCAGTGCCACGGGACAGTATCGAAGGTCACCCCTCCACTTT
CDR3 protein: CSATGQYRRSPLHF

J gene: TRBJ1-1
D gene: -
V gene: TRBV6-5
clone size: -
CDR3 DNA: TGTGCCAGCAGTTACACCCCAGGGAGTTGCGGGAACACTGAAGCTTTCTTT
CDR3 protein: CASSYTPGSCGNTEAFF

J gene: TRBJ2-5
D gene: -
V gene: TRBV5-4
clone size: -
CDR3 DNA: TGTGCCAGCAGCCCCTCAAGCTCTAGTGCTCTGGAGACCCAGTACTTC
CDR3 protein: CASSPSSSSALETQYF

J gene: TRBJ1-2
D gene: -
V gene: TRBV6-1
clone size: many
CDR3 DNA: TGTGCCAGCAGTCTCGGGACAGGCTACACCTTC
CDR3 protein: CASSLGTGYTF

J gene: TRBJ2-1
D gene: -
V gene: TRBV20-1
clone size: -
CDR3 DNA: TGCAGTGCTGTTCACGGGGTGTCGGAAAGGAATGAGCAGTTCTTC
CDR3 protein: CSAVHGVSERNEQFF

J gene: TRBJ1-1
D gene: -
V gene: TRBV20-1
clone size: many
CDR3 DNA: TGCAGTGCTGAAACAGGGTTGGGTAACCCTGAAGCTTTCTTT
CDR3 protein: CSAETGLGNPEAFF

J gene: TRBJ1-2
D gene: -
V gene: TRBV28
clone size: -
CDR3 DNA: TGCGTCACCTCAGTTTCAGGGTTGGGCTATGGCTACACCTTC
CDR3 protein: CVTSVSGLGYGYTF

J gene: TRBJ1-2
D gene: -
V gene: TRBV4-1
clone size: many
CDR3 DNA: TGCGCCAGCAGCCAAGAACCAAACTATGGCTACACCTTC
CDR3 protein: CASSQEPNYGYTF

J gene: TRBJ1-2
D gene: -
V gene: TRBV12-3/TRBV12-4
clone size: few
CDR3 DNA: TGTGCCAGCAGTTTTCAGGGAATGTTGTATGGCTACACCTTC
CDR3 protein: CASSFQGMLYGYTF

J gene: TRBJ2-7
D gene: TRBD1
V gene: TRBV24-1
clone size: -
CDR3 DNA: TGTGCCACCAGATCAGCGACAGGGGACCACGAGCAGTACTTC
CDR3 protein: CATRSATGDHEQYF

J gene: TRBJ2-5
D gene: -
V gene: TRBV20-1
clone size: -
CDR3 DNA: TGCAGTGCTAGTCAGGTCGTAGGGGGAGAGACCCAGTACTTC
CDR3 protein: CSASQVVGGETQYF

J gene: TRBJ1-1
D gene: -
V gene: TRBV5-5
clone size: -
CDR3 DNA: TGTGCCAGCAGCTTGATGGGCCGCCCGAACACTGAAGCTTTCTTT
CDR3 protein: CASSLMGRPNTEAFF

J gene: TRBJ1-2
D gene: -
V gene: TRBV18
clone size: few
CDR3 DNA: TGTGCCAGCTCCCTCGTGGGGGAGGGCTATGGCTACACCTTC
CDR3 protein: CASSLVGEGYGYTF

J gene: TRBJ2-1
D gene: TRBD2
V gene: TRBV27
clone size: many
CDR3 DNA: TGTGCCAGCAGTCCTAGCGGGGGGGCCGTCAATGAGCAGTTCTTC
CDR3 protein: CASSPSGGAVNEQFF

J gene: TRBJ2-1
D gene: -
V gene: TRBV20-1
clone size: many
CDR3 DNA: TGCAGTGCTTCTACCCCCTCCAACAATGAGCAGTTCTTC
CDR3 protein: CSASTPSNNEQFF